This T cell receptor beta chain was profiled in a study of blood T cell repertoires in COVID-19. Study-wide background: Samples representing acute and convalescent COVID-19 were sourced from the United States, Italy and Spain. Sources were T cells, B-cell-depleted T cells, or PBMCs; the material itself was cDNA or gDNA.

V shed 10 bases and J shed 5 bases, with 15 bases lying between them. CDR3 size: 12 residues. Germline CDR1 SGHNT, CDR2 YYREEE (reference sequence). TCRdb keeps only in-frame clones here, not all; method: immunoSEQ multiplex PCR. The data show fewer than 35,000 clones, about 91% seen once. This clone was seen only a few times. The clonotype originates from an older man with acute or convalescent COVID-19. Sequenced: peripheral blood. This rearrangement joins TRBV5-4 to TRBJ1-1; D might be TRBD1 (6 bases). For the CDR3, the DNA is TGTGCCTCCGGGGGGGCCCGGACTGAAGCTTTCTTT. It yields the protein CASGGARTEAFF.